This entry lists 8 T cell receptor beta chains sequenced from one sample in a study of cytomegalovirus exposure and HLA in healthy donors. In the PCR, 60 Vbeta and 13 Jbeta primers were used. Profiling relied on immunoSEQ multiplex PCR, and the TCRdb table lists in-frame clones only, not all of them. The table has 200,000 or so clones, roughly 80% seen once. Sequencing was performed on PBMCs. These TCRs come from a woman aged 45-65 years in good health and CMV-seropositive.

The CDR3: CASSLTRTLTNEKLFF. Here the CDR3 DNA reads TGTGCCAGCAGCTTAACTAGGACGTTAACTAATGAAAAACTGTTTTTT. The chain uses TRBV7-9 and TRBJ1-4; D not certain. CDR1 is SEHNR and CDR2 is FQNEAQ in the germline V gene (reference sequence). V was clipped by 2 bases and J by 1 base, with 11 bases between them. This CDR3 is built from 16 residues. The whole variable domain, remainder taken from reference TRBV7-9 and TRBJ1-4, is DTGVSQNPRHKITKRGQNVTFRCDPISEHNRLYWYRQTLGQGPEFLTYFQNEAQLEKSRLLSDRFSAERPKGSFSTLEIQRTEQGDSAMYLCASSLTRTLTNEKLFFGSGTQLSVL.

This clone was detected a few times. V usage is TRBV2 and J usage is TRBJ2-3; 8 bases line up with TRBD1. Germline V gene lookup returns CDR1 SNHLY and CDR2 FYNNEI. This CDR3 spans 18 amino acids. Unmatched junction bases numbered 16, after V lost 4 bases and J lost 4 bases. DNA for the CDR3: TGTGCCAGCAGTGGAGAGAGGGCAGGGGGCGTTCGGGCAGATACGCAGTATTTT. This translates into CASSGERAGGVRADTQYF. Variable domain in full (rest from reference TRBV2 and TRBJ2-3): EPEVTQTPSHQVTQMGQEVILRCVPISNHLYFYWYRQILGQKVEFLVSFYNNEISEKSEIFDDQFSVERPDGSNFTLKIRSTKLEDSAMYFCASSGERAGGVRADTQYFGPGTRLTVL.

The chain recombines TRBV5-1 with TRBJ2-2; 10 bases are shared with TRBD2. V dropped 5 bases and J dropped 0; count of bases not matched to a gene: 7. The CDR3 runs 17 residues. Germline V gene data show CDR1 as SGHRS and CDR2 as YFSETQ. CDR3 nucleotide sequence: TGCGCCAGCAGACCGCGACTAGCGGGCGCGAACACCGGGGAGCTGTTTTTT. This sequence encodes CASRPRLAGANTGELFF.

V gene TRBV10-3 combines with J gene TRBJ2-2; 7 nucleotides match TRBD2. There are 12 residues in the CDR3. Unmatched junction bases numbered 1, after V lost 7 bases and J lost 5 bases. Per germline, CDR1 ENHRY and CDR2 SYGVKD. For the CDR3, the DNA is TGTGCCATCAAGGGAGGGACCGGGGAGCTGTTTTTT. It specifies CAIKGGTGELFF.

This chain connects TRBV4-3 to TRBJ2-7; no firm D call. Trimming shortened V by 1 base and J by 2 bases, and 12 bases separated the two germline ends. This CDR3 contains 15 residues. Germline V CDR1 and CDR2: LGHNA, YSLEER. Here the CDR3 DNA reads TGCGCCAGCAGCCAAGGTCCTGGAGCTACCTACGAGCAGTACTTC. Its protein product is CASSQGPGATYEQYF.

The chain combines TRBV5-4 with TRBJ2-5; D is perhaps TRBD2 (6 bases). V was clipped by 2 bases and J by 4 bases, with 15 bases between them. This CDR3 spans 15 amino acids. Germline V gene sequence: CDR1 SGHNT, CDR2 YYREEE (reference sequence). CDR3 in DNA: TGTGCCAGCAGCTTCGGGGGTCGGTTATCAGAGACCCAGTACTTC. Amino acid sequence: CASSFGGRLSETQYF.

The CDR3 reads CASSRRLAVSYNEQFF. CDR3 in DNA: TGTGCCAGCAGCCGTCGACTAGCGGTCTCCTACAATGAGCAGTTCTTC. The chain recombines TRBV2 with TRBJ2-1; 9 bases line up with TRBD2. Germline V lookup: CDR1 SNHLY, CDR2 FYNNEI. The CDR3 covers 16 residues. Losses at the gene ends were 6 bases for V and 0 bases for J; bases not matched to a gene: 6.

The CDR3 loop is CASTTGLAGNYEQYF. CDR3 nucleotide sequence: TGTGCCAGTACCACGGGACTAGCAGGAAACTACGAGCAGTACTTC. The V gene is TRBV19, the J gene TRBJ2-7; 9 bases fit TRBD2. The CDR3 extends over 15 amino acids. V shed 7 bases, J shed 3 bases, and the junction held 10 bases outside the gene matches. Germline V gene lookup returns CDR1 LNHDA and CDR2 SQIVND (reference sequence).